Presented here are 21 T cell receptor beta chains from one specimen sequenced in a study of blood T cell repertoires in COVID-19. The protocol was immunoSEQ multiplex PCR, while the TCRdb copy is restricted to in-frame clones and leaves out a portion. Of about 350,000 clones in the sample, more than 70% were seen once. Sequenced material: peripheral blood. The origin of the receptors is a woman aged 60-75 years with COVID-19, enrolled during active disease.

The V and J genes are TRBV24-1 and TRBJ2-3, with 13 bases aligning to TRBD2. Germline lookup yields CDR1 KGHDR and CDR2 SFDVKD. V lost 3 bases and J lost 2; bases outside the gene matches: 4. The CDR3 extends over 17 amino acids. CDR3 DNA: TGTGCCACCAGTGATACCACTAGCGGGGGGGCCACAGATACGCAGTATTTT. This encodes CATSDTTSGGATDTQYF.

This clone was counted a single time. The V call is TRBV28, the J call TRBJ1-2; D not resolved. Trimming took 7 bases from V and 6 from J, leaving 15 bases between them. The CDR3 extends over 13 amino acids. Germline V gives CDR1 MDHEN, CDR2 SYDVKM. DNA of the CDR3: TGTGCCAGCACCAACCGGTACGGAGATGGCTACACCTTC. It translates to CASTNRYGDGYTF.

This clone was observed a single time. This chain links TRBV7-3 with TRBJ1-1, with D hard to call. Germline loops: CDR1 SGHTA, CDR2 FQGTGA. Between the trimmed V and J ends, which lost 2 bases and 7 bases, there was a span of 17 bases. This CDR3 has 15 residues. The CDR3 sequence is CASSLEPPRVNEAFF. The CDR3 bases are TGTGCCAGCAGCTTAGAACCCCCGAGGGTGAATGAAGCTTTCTTT.

Only a few counts were recorded for this clone. CDR3 residues: CASSLDGIFATEAFF. The CDR3 DNA follows: TGCGCCAGCAGCTTGGACGGGATCTTCGCGACTGAAGCTTTCTTT. The J gene is TRBJ1-1, the V gene TRBV5-1; D is ambiguous. CDR1 and CDR2 (germline): SGHRS, YFSETQ. V dropped 0 bases and J dropped 5 bases, with 14 bases sitting between them. The CDR3 loop spans 15 amino acids. The full variable domain, with the rest looked up from reference TRBV5-1 and TRBJ1-1, is KAGVTQTPRYLIKTRGQQVTLSCSPISGHRSVSWYQQTPGQGLQFLFEYFSETQRNKGNFPGRFSGRQFSNSRSEMNVSTLELGDSALYLCASSLDGIFATEAFFGQGTRLTVV.

This chain links TRBV28 with TRBJ1-2; D perhaps matches TRBD1 (5 bases). The V gene's germline CDR1 is MDHEN and CDR2 SYDVKM. Between the trimmed V and J ends, which lost 9 bases and 4 bases, there was a span of 9 bases. The CDR3 runs to 11 residues. The CDR3 loop reads CASSGGYGYTF. In DNA form, the CDR3 reads TGTGCCAGTTCGGGGGGCTATGGCTACACCTTC.

V usage is TRBV11-2 and J usage is TRBJ2-7, with D possibly matching TRBD2 (5 bases). CDR1 is SGHAT, CDR2 FQNNGV, per germline. This CDR3 has 14 residues. V was cut by 6 bases and J by 3 bases, with 15 bases left in between. The CDR3 region has the DNA TGTGCCAGCAGATCAGAGGGCTCCGGCTACGAGCAGTACTTC. Amino acids: CASRSEGSGYEQYF.

The rearrangement joins TRBV28 to TRBJ1-1; 9 positions match TRBD1. The CDR3 spans 16 residues. The V and J ends lost 1 base and 2 bases, in that order; junction bases with no gene match: 5. Germline V CDR1 and CDR2: MDHEN, SYDVKM. The DNA for the CDR3 is TGTGCCAGCAGTTTATTGACAGGGGGGACTAACACTGAAGCTTTCTTT. Protein: CASSLLTGGTNTEAFF.

This chain uses TRBV7-2 with TRBJ2-1; D not resolved. The CDR3 extends over 13 amino acids. Germline assignment: CDR1 SGHTA and CDR2 FQGNSA. V was trimmed by 1 base and J by 14 bases, leaving 15 bases between them. CDR3 amino acids: CASSLGVVEMEFF. The CDR3 region has the DNA TGTGCCAGCAGCTTAGGAGTCGTGGAGATGGAGTTCTTC.

The chain uses TRBV29-1 and TRBJ1-4; no reliable D call. The CDR3 sequence is 13 residues long. V was cut by 6 bases and J by 0 bases, with 8 bases left in between. CDR1 is SQVTM, CDR2 ANQGSEA, per germline. The CDR3 loop is CSVVKPTNEKLFF. DNA for the CDR3: TGCAGCGTCGTCAAGCCAACTAATGAAAAACTGTTTTTT.

DNA for the CDR3: TGTGCCAGCAGTTACTCGGGGGGAGAGAATTCACCCCTCCACTTT. As protein: CASSYSGGENSPLHF. The rearrangement uses TRBV6-5 and TRBJ1-6; TRBD1 might be the D (5 bases). The CDR3 length is 15 residues. Trimming pared 0 bases from V and 7 bases from J, leaving 10 bases between. Germline V gene data show CDR1 as MNHEY and CDR2 as SVGAGI.

This clone was observed a few times. One end of the junction varies from germline; a read error may be responsible. The chain carries TRBV5-8 and TRBJ1-3; no definite D call. Germline CDR1 SGHTS, CDR2 YDEGEE. This CDR3 spans 12 amino acids. The CDR3 region has the DNA TGTGCCAGCAGCTTGGTGGCTCCGGCCCGGGATTTT. Translated: CASSLVAPARDF. The complete variable domain, with remaining parts taken from reference TRBV5-8 and TRBJ1-3, reads EAGVTQSPTHLIKTRGQQATLRCSPISGHTSVYWYQQALGLGLQFLLWYDEGEERNRGNFPPRFSGRQFPNYSSELNVNALELEDSALYLCASSLVAPARDFGEGSWLTVV.

This chain joins TRBV19 and TRBJ2-1, with a tentative D call TRBD1 (8 bases). Germline loops: CDR1 LNHDA, CDR2 SQIVND (reference sequence). The length of the CDR3 is 15 residues. V gave up 6 bases and J gave up 6 bases, with 18 bases separating them. The CDR3 sequence: CASSPRQGRGNEQFF. The DNA for the CDR3 is TGTGCCAGTAGCCCACGACAGGGGAGGGGCAATGAGCAGTTCTTC. Full variable domain (outside the CDR3, taken from reference TRBV19 and TRBJ2-1): DGGITQSPKYLFRKEGQNVTLSCEQNLNHDAMYWYRQDPGQGLRLIYYSQIVNDFQKGDIAEGYSVSREKKESFPLTVTSAQKNPTAFYLCASSPRQGRGNEQFFGPGTRLTVL.

This rearrangement joins TRBV3-1 (or the pseudogene TRBV3-2) to TRBJ1-4; 7 bases map to TRBD1. Germline V gene sequence: CDR1 LGHDT, CDR2 YNNKEL (reference sequence). V dropped 4 bases and J dropped 3; count of bases not matched to a gene: 5. The CDR3 is made up of 15 amino acids. DNA of the CDR3: TGTGCCAGCAGCCTTACCGGGACAGCTAATGAAAAACTGTTTTTT. It encodes CASSLTGTANEKLFF.

The V and J genes are TRBV12-3 or TRBV12-4 and TRBJ1-4, with D tentatively TRBD1 (6 bases). The V and J ends lost 6 bases and 7 bases respectively, with 9 bases between them. The CDR3 extends over 12 amino acids. This CDR3 is CASRRTVEKLFF. The CDR3 DNA reads TGTGCCAGCAGACGGACAGTTGAAAAACTGTTTTTT.

Comments on this clone: The same CDR3 also results from other DNA sequences found in this sample. This sequence joins TRBV12-2 and TRBJ1-2. TRBV12-2 is reported as a pseudogene. The CDR3 is 13 amino acids. CDR3 residues: CASRPPPRGGYTF. In DNA, the CDR3 is TGTGCAAGTCGCCCCCCCCCGCGCGGTGGCTACACCTTC.

The rearrangement uses TRBV6-5 and TRBJ1-3; the D is unclear. The CDR3 totals 14 residues. CDR1 and CDR2 (germline): MNHEY, SVGAGI. V was pared by 5 bases and J by 0 bases, with 8 bases between. CDR3 amino acids: CASSRTSSGNTIYF. The DNA of the CDR3 is TGTGCCAGCAGTCGCACAAGCTCTGGAAACACCATATATTTT.

J is TRBJ2-3 and V is TRBV1; TRBD1, the table's D call, lacks a check against the DNA. TRBV1 represents a pseudogene. The length of the CDR3 is 15 residues. The CDR3 DNA reads TGCACCAGCAGCCAATACAACAGGGAGCATGATACGCAGTATTTT. Translated: CTSSQYNREHDTQYF.

The CDR3 sequence is CASSFNPDSPLHF. For the CDR3, the DNA is TGTGCCAGCAGCTTCAATCCAGATTCACCCCTCCACTTT. The genes are TRBV5-6 and TRBJ1-6, with D hard to call. The CDR3 is 13 amino acids. Trimming took off 2 bases at V and 8 bases at J, with 8 bases between the two ends. Looked up from germline, CDR1 is SGHDT and CDR2 is YYEEEE. Supplemented by reference TRBV5-6 and TRBJ1-6, the full variable domain reads DAGVTQSPTHLIKTRGQQVTLRCSPKSGHDTVSWYQQALGQGPQFIFQYYEEEERQRGNFPDRFSGHQFPNYSSELNVNALLLGDSALYLCASSFNPDSPLHFGNGTRLTVT.

A remark on this clone: The identical CDR3 is also encoded by other nucleotide sequences in the sample. This chain connects TRBV7-9 to TRBJ2-7, with a weak D call TRBD2 (6 bases). Germline V gene sequence: CDR1 SEHNR, CDR2 FQNEAQ (reference sequence). CDR3 length equals 13 residues. Deletions cut 2 bases from V and 1 base from J, with 6 bases between. As DNA, the CDR3 is TGTGCCAGCAGCTTACGGGGGTCCTACGAGCAGTACTTC. It yields the protein CASSLRGSYEQYF. The whole variable domain, filled in from reference TRBV7-9 and TRBJ2-7, reads DTGVSQNPRHKITKRGQNVTFRCDPISEHNRLYWYRQTLGQGPEFLTYFQNEAQLEKSRLLSDRFSAERPKGSFSTLEIQRTEQGDSAMYLCASSLRGSYEQYFGPGTRLTVT.

The V and J genes are TRBV11-3 and TRBJ2-3; 7 positions agree with TRBD2. Germline CDR1 is SGHNT and CDR2 is YENEEA. V lost 5 bases, J lost 3 bases, and 2 bases stayed unmatched. The CDR3 is 13 residues long. The CDR3 DNA sequence: TGTGCCAGCAGCCGAGCGGGGACAGATACGCAGTATTTT. Residues: CASSRAGTDTQYF.

This clone was seen a single time. This chain links TRBV9 with TRBJ2-1; maybe TRBD2 (7 bases). Germline CDR1 is SGDLS and CDR2 is YYNGEE. The CDR3 covers 16 residues. V was clipped by 4 bases and J by 0 bases, with 14 bases between them. The CDR3 sequence is CASSHPAGASYNEQFF. DNA of the CDR3: TGTGCCAGCAGCCACCCCGCGGGGGCCTCCTACAATGAGCAGTTCTTC.